A single sample gave rise to the 25 T cell receptor beta chains below, sequenced in a study of blood T cell repertoires in COVID-19. Measured with immunoSEQ multiplex PCR; TCRdb has only the in-frame clones, and not every one. This table has roughly 250,000 clones, under 95% appearing once. The sample was PBMCs or T cells enriched from blood (not recorded which). These receptors all stem from a woman under 30 who had recovered from COVID-19.

The V gene is TRBV11-2, the J gene TRBJ2-7, with unresolved D. V lost 0 bases and J 0 bases, leaving 3 bases between the germline ends. CDR1 and CDR2 from the germline V gene are SGHAT and FQNNGV. The CDR3 spans 13 residues. CDR3 DNA sequence: TGTGCCAGCAGCTTAGATCGCTCCTACGAGCAGTACTTC. This sequence encodes CASSLDRSYEQYF. The variable domain in full, with the rest retrieved from reference TRBV11-2 and TRBJ2-7, is EAGVAQSPRYKIIEKRQSVAFWCNPISGHATLYWYQQILGQGPKLLIQFQNNGVVDDSQLPKDRFSAERLKGVDSTLKIQPAKLEDSAVYLCASSLDRSYEQYFGPGTRLTVT.

J is TRBJ1-5 and V is TRBV6-5; TRBD1 matches at 7 bases. The CDR3 has 15 residues. Trimming at V came to 6 bases and at J to 7 bases, leaving 12 bases not matched to a gene. From germline, CDR1 is MNHEY and CDR2 SVGAGI. CDR3 bases: TGTGCCAGCAGCCTACGACAGGGCTTATTGCAGCCCCAGCATTTT. It encodes CASSLRQGLLQPQHF.

The V and J genes are TRBV7-3 and TRBJ2-6; D might be TRBD1 (5 bases). The V gene's germline CDR1 is SGHTA and CDR2 FQGTGA. V was clipped by 2 bases and J by 0 bases, with 17 bases between them. This CDR3 comprises 19 residues. The DNA of the CDR3 is TGTGCCAGCAGCTTAGGTCCTGGACACCACGCCTCTGGGGCCAACGTCCTGACTTTC. It translates to CASSLGPGHHASGANVLTF. Full variable domain (missing parts from reference TRBV7-3 and TRBJ2-6): GAGVSQTPSNKVTEKGKYVELRCDPISGHTALYWYRQSLGQGPEFLIYFQGTGAADDSGLPNDRFFAVRPEGSVSTLKIQRTERGDSAVYLCASSLGPGHHASGANVLTFGAGSRLTVL.

The CDR3: CASSLVGGRNEKLFF. As DNA, the CDR3 is TGTGCCAGCAGTTTAGTAGGAGGGAGGAATGAAAAACTGTTTTTT. The chain couples TRBV27 to TRBJ1-4; D is undetermined. The V gene's germline CDR1 is MNHEY and CDR2 SMNVEV (reference sequence). The CDR3 has 15 amino acids. Trimming left V 2 bases short and J 5 bases short, with 12 bases between. Together with reference TRBV27 and TRBJ1-4, the CDR3 gives the full variable domain: EAQVTQNPRYLITVTGKKLTVTCSQNMNHEYMSWYRQDPGLGLRQIYYSMNVEVTDKGDVPEGYKVSRKEKRNFPLILESPSPNQTSLYFCASSLVGGRNEKLFFGSGTQLSVL.

J is TRBJ2-1 and V is TRBV15; TRBD2 might be the D (5 bases). The CDR3 is 14 residues long. Trimming shortened V by 3 bases and J by 1 base, and 7 bases separated the two germline ends. Germline V gives CDR1 LNHNV, CDR2 YYDKDF (reference sequence). The CDR3 loop reads CATSSRGSYNEQFF. The DNA of the CDR3 is TGTGCCACCAGCAGCCGGGGATCCTACAATGAGCAGTTCTTC.

The chain uses TRBV28 and TRBJ2-7; 9 bases agree with TRBD2. The junction had 17 bases not matched to a gene; V was cut back by 9 bases and J by 2 bases. The V gene's germline CDR1 is MDHEN and CDR2 SYDVKM. The CDR3 is 17 amino acids. In DNA form, the CDR3 reads TGTGCCAGTTCGTTGGGTCTAGCGGGACTAACAACCTACGAGCAGTACTTC. It specifies CASSLGLAGLTTYEQYF.

V and J are TRBV9 and TRBJ1-2, with 10 bases lining up with TRBD1. The germline gives CDR1 SGDLS, CDR2 YYNGEE. With 3 bases clipped from V and 7 bases from J, the junction kept 9 bases outside the gene matches. CDR3 length: 15 amino acids. The CDR3 loop reads CASSAASRTGGGYTF. CDR3 nucleotide sequence: TGTGCCAGCAGCGCCGCGTCCCGGACAGGGGGTGGCTACACCTTC.

V is TRBV19 and J is TRBJ2-6; D is undetermined. CDR3 size: 17 residues. Trimming shortened V by 1 base and J by 0 bases, and 10 bases separated the two germline ends. Germline-derived CDR1 and CDR2 are LNHDA and SQIVND (reference sequence). The DNA for the CDR3 is TGTGCCAGTAGTATAGGCAGTCTTGCCTCTGGGGCCAACGTCCTGACTTTC. This sequence encodes CASSIGSLASGANVLTF.

The rearrangement uses TRBV7-8 and TRBJ1-2, with D unresolved. CDR3 length: 15 residues. Germline V gene sequence: CDR1 SGHVS, CDR2 FQNEAQ. V dropped 1 base and J dropped 0 bases, with 9 bases sitting between them. The DNA of the CDR3 is TGTGCCAGCAGCTTAGGATCGGGAGCTAACTATGGCTACACCTTC. The encoded protein is CASSLGSGANYGYTF.

This chain connects TRBV11-2 to TRBJ1-4, with a weak D call TRBD1 (5 bases). The CDR3 sequence is 15 residues long. The germline gives CDR1 SGHAT, CDR2 FQNNGV. Trimming left V 5 bases short and J 10 bases short, with 20 bases between. This chain's CDR3 is CASSTPGGGQRKLFF. DNA for the CDR3: TGTGCCAGCAGCACCCCCGGGGGAGGCCAGAGAAAACTGTTTTTT.

The V gene is TRBV5-4, the J gene TRBJ1-1, with TRBD1 identical over 9 bases. Looked up from germline, CDR1 is SGHNT and CDR2 is YYREEE (reference sequence). The J segment lost 0 bases and the V segment lost 2 bases, leaving 8 bases of the junction unmatched. The CDR3 extends over 17 amino acids. The CDR3 DNA sequence: TGTGCCAGCAGCTTAGGGACAGGGTCGCTCCTGAACACTGAAGCTTTCTTT. Its translation is CASSLGTGSLLNTEAFF.

The rearrangement joins TRBV28 to TRBJ1-6; D not resolved. Trimming took off 10 bases at V and 6 bases at J, with 7 bases between the two ends. This CDR3 has 11 amino acids. The germline V gene has CDR1 MDHEN and CDR2 SYDVKM. CDR3 in DNA: TGTGCCACCCTCTCTAATTCACCCCTCCACTTT. Encoded protein: CATLSNSPLHF.

In its sample, this clone was seen once. The chain combines TRBV6-5 with TRBJ2-7; TRBD1 might be the D (5 bases). Trimming removed 2 bases at V and 4 bases at J, with 15 bases between. Germline CDR1 is MNHEY and CDR2 is SVGAGI. The CDR3 extends over 15 amino acids. CDR3 sequence (DNA): TGTGCCAGCAGTTACAGGCGCAGGGTAAAATACGAGCAGTACTTC. Its protein product is CASSYRRRVKYEQYF.

The chain recombines TRBV18 with TRBJ1-5; D not resolved. CDR3 length equals 13 residues. CDR1 is KGHSH and CDR2 is LQKENI in the germline V gene. The V and J ends lost 8 bases and 5 bases respectively, with 13 bases between them. CDR3 nucleotide sequence: TGTGCCAGCGGTGGAGGTGTTGATCAGCCCCAGCATTTT. As protein: CASGGGVDQPQHF.

In this sample, this clone turned up a few times. The chain combines TRBV27 with TRBJ2-1, with 10 bases matching TRBD2. The trim removed 6 bases at V and 6 bases at J, leaving 5 bases unmatched. Germline lookup yields CDR1 MNHEY and CDR2 SMNVEV (reference sequence). The CDR3 is made up of 14 amino acids. The CDR3 is CASRDLAGGNEQFF. Here the CDR3 DNA reads TGTGCCAGCAGGGATTTAGCGGGAGGCAATGAGCAGTTCTTC.

The rearrangement joins TRBV5-1 to TRBJ1-1, with D possibly matching TRBD1 (6 bases). The CDR3 extends over 15 amino acids. V was trimmed by 3 bases and J by 4 bases, leaving 16 bases between them. Germline V gene data show CDR1 as SGHRS and CDR2 as YFSETQ. CDR3 protein: CASSWTVSLATEAFF. The CDR3 coding sequence is TGCGCCAGCAGCTGGACAGTATCGCTTGCCACTGAAGCTTTCTTT.

V gene TRBV28 combines with J gene TRBJ1-6, with a weak D call TRBD1 (5 bases). CDR1 is MDHEN, CDR2 SYDVKM, per germline. V lost 2 bases to trimming and J lost 10 bases, with 9 bases between them. The CDR3 contains 13 residues. The CDR3 nucleotides are TGTGCCAGCAGTTTACGGGCAGGGTCACCCCTCCACTTT. This sequence encodes CASSLRAGSPLHF.

This clone has only one observation. The rearrangement links TRBV3-1 (or the pseudogene TRBV3-2) to TRBJ1-3; TRBD1 might be the D (5 bases). Trimming removed 5 bases at V and 0 bases at J, with 32 bases between. This CDR3 is 22 amino acids long. Germline V CDR1 and CDR2: LGHDT, YNNKEL (reference sequence). The CDR3: CASSNRRPVWVGGRGSGNTIYF. For the CDR3, the DNA is TGTGCCAGCAGCAATCGACGGCCCGTGTGGGTCGGCGGGAGGGGCTCTGGAAACACCATATATTTT.

The chain is built from TRBV19 and TRBJ1-2, with 9 nucleotides matching TRBD1. J gave up 7 bases and V 6 bases, and 3 bases lay outside the gene matches. Germline V gene lookup returns CDR1 LNHDA and CDR2 SQIVND (reference sequence). This CDR3 has 12 residues. CDR3 amino acids: CASRTGGAGYTF. DNA of the CDR3: TGTGCCAGTAGAACAGGGGGCGCTGGCTACACCTTC.

J is TRBJ1-2 and V is TRBV7-9; possible D gene TRBD1, 6 bases. CDR3 length: 16 residues. The V end was cut by 5 bases, the J end by 4 bases, with 20 bases between. Germline CDR1 and CDR2: SEHNR and FQNEAQ (reference sequence). The CDR3 sequence is CASSTRTETRGYGYTF. As DNA, the CDR3 is TGTGCCAGCAGCACCCGGACGGAAACCAGGGGCTATGGCTACACCTTC.

The chain's CDR3 is CASSFWGGEQYF. The CDR3 coding sequence is TGTGCCAGCAGTTTTTGGGGGGGCGAGCAGTACTTC. V usage is TRBV12-3 or TRBV12-4 and J usage is TRBJ2-7; 7 bases match TRBD2. The CDR3 totals 12 residues. V lost 3 bases to trimming and J lost 6 bases; unmatched junction nucleotides: 2.

This sequence joins TRBV6-5 and TRBJ1-2; D uncertain. The germline V gene encodes CDR1 MNHEY and CDR2 SVGAGI. The V and J ends lost 4 bases and 4 bases respectively, with 10 bases between them. The CDR3 loop spans 13 amino acids. CDR3 protein: CASSSQILYGYTF. In DNA, the CDR3 is TGTGCCAGCAGTTCACAGATACTCTATGGCTACACCTTC.

This chain joins TRBV7-2 and TRBJ2-7; weak D call: TRBD2 (5 bases). The CDR3 is 15 residues long. Germline values: CDR1 SGHTA, CDR2 FQGNSA. V lost 1 base and J 2 bases, leaving 12 bases between the germline ends. CDR3 loop: CASSLEATRAYEQYF. The DNA for the CDR3 is TGTGCCAGCAGCTTAGAGGCTACGCGGGCCTACGAGCAGTACTTC.

V usage is TRBV1 and J usage is TRBJ2-7; TRBD2 is the table's D call and was not checked against the DNA. TRBV1 is a pseudogene locus. This CDR3 is 17 amino acids long. The CDR3 loop reads CTSSLYFSGGRTYEQYF. The CDR3 region has the DNA TGCACCAGCAGCCTCTACTTTAGCGGGGGACGAACCTACGAGCAGTACTTC.

This chain uses TRBV6-2 or TRBV6-3 with TRBJ2-6; D gene ambiguous. Germline V gene sequence: CDR1 MNHEY, CDR2 SVGEGT. This CDR3 has 14 residues. V lost 5 bases and J lost 1, with 6 bases in between. The CDR3 nucleotides are TGTGCCAGCAGTATCGGGTCTGGGGCCAACGTCCTGACTTTC. Its protein is CASSIGSGANVLTF.